The 3 T cell receptor beta chains below all came from one sample that was sequenced in a study of CD8+ T cells in alopecia areata. Extraction of RNA preceded its reverse transcription into cDNA, which served as the sequencing template. Generated by immunoSEQ multiplex PCR, the TCRdb table keeps only in-frame clones and is missing some. The table has 50,000 to 80,000 clones, roughly 47% seen once. Sequenced: NKG2D-low CD8+ T cells sorted from blood. The receptors originated from a human donor with alopecia areata.

This clone was detected only a few times. The chain uses TRBV29-1 and TRBJ2-5; D is uncertain. There are 11 residues in the CDR3. The germline V gene has CDR1 SQVTM and CDR2 ANQGSEA. Trimming removed 6 bases from V and 4 bases from J, with 9 bases in between. The CDR3 DNA reads as TGCAGCGTACAACTGCGAGAGACCCAGTACTTC. This encodes CSVQLRETQYF.

Concerning this clone: Mismatch with germline at one junction end may stem from a read error. V and J are TRBV5-1 and TRBJ2-1; D gene uncertain. Germline values: CDR1 SGHRS, CDR2 YFSETQ. The CDR3 is made up of 13 amino acids. CDR3 DNA sequence: TGCGCCAGCAGCTTGGTCTCCCACAATGAGCAGTTCTTC. Translating it yields CASSLVSHNEQFF.

In its sample, this clone was seen a few times. The chain has TRBV15 and TRBJ2-3; possibly TRBD1 for D (5 bases). V shed 0 bases and J shed 2 bases, with 15 bases lying between them. This CDR3 is 17 amino acids long. Per the germline V gene, CDR1 is LNHNV and CDR2 is YYDKDF (reference sequence). DNA for the CDR3: TGTGCCACCAGCAGAGAAGGACATCCTTCTTACACAGATACGCAGTATTTT. Its protein product is CATSREGHPSYTDTQYF.